These T cell receptor beta chains were read from a single sample in a study of blood T cell repertoires in COVID-19. Clones were read by immunoSEQ multiplex PCR, and TCRdb kept only the in-frame ones, dropping some. This repertoire shows just over 300,000 clones, around 90% found once; its top ten account for over 3.5%. The sequenced sample was PBMCs or T cells enriched from blood (not recorded which). These receptors came from a woman younger than 35 with acute COVID-19. The CDR3 runs from the conserved cysteine through the conserved F or W. A D gene is named only where the DNA matches it firmly. The size of a clone is reported for some rows only, either as once, few or many, or as a class for expanded clones.

d_call	v_call	clone_size	j_call	cdr3_aa	cdr3_nt
TRBD1	TRBV18	-	TRBJ1-1	CASSPGQVSTEAFF	TGTGCCAGCTCACCGGGACAGGTTTCCACTGAAGCTTTCTTT
-	TRBV25-1	many	TRBJ1-3	CASSKGDSNTIYF	TGTGCCAGCTCAAAAGGGGATAGTAACACCATATATTTT
TRBD2	TRBV7-2	-	TRBJ2-7	CASSSPGGPSYEQYF	TGTGCCAGCAGCTCACCGGGAGGCCCTTCCTACGAGCAGTACTTC
-	TRBV24-1	once	TRBJ1-2	CATSDSRTGLVGYTF	TGTGCCACCAGTGATTCTCGTACTGGACTGGTGGGCTACACCTTC
-	TRBV28	-	TRBJ2-7	CASSSSAYEQYF	TGTGCCAGCAGTTCCTCCGCCTACGAGCAGTACTTC
-	TRBV28	-	TRBJ1-1	CASSLPQGRDTEAFF	TGTGCCAGCAGTTTACCCCAGGGGCGGGACACTGAAGCTTTCTTT
-	TRBV19	once	TRBJ1-2	CASTLRGGWGYTF	TGTGCCAGTACCTTGAGGGGGGGCTGGGGCTACACCTTC
-	TRBV6-5	once	TRBJ1-1	CASSYSTDTEAFF	TGTGCCAGCAGTTACTCGACAGACACTGAAGCTTTCTTT
TRBD1	TRBV7-3	-	TRBJ1-1	CASGQGPNTEAFF	TGTGCCAGCGGACAGGGGCCGAACACTGAAGCTTTCTTT
TRBD1	TRBV28	few	TRBJ1-2	CASQDRAQSNYGYTF	TGTGCCAGCCAGGACAGGGCCCAATCAAACTATGGCTACACCTTC
-	TRBV6-5	few	TRBJ2-2	CASRRDYTGELFF	TGTGCCAGCAGGAGGGATTACACCGGGGAGCTGTTTTTT
-	TRBV5-1	-	TRBJ1-2	CASSPWEENYGYTF	TGCGCCAGCAGCCCTTGGGAGGAGAACTATGGCTACACCTTC
-	TRBV2	-	TRBJ2-7	CATGSRVGPYEQYF	TGTGCCACCGGGAGCAGGGTTGGACCCTACGAGCAGTACTTC
-	TRBV5-4	-	TRBJ1-1	CASSLEDRSNTEAFF	TGTGCCAGCAGCTTGGAAGACAGGTCGAACACTGAAGCTTTCTTT
-	TRBV7-9	-	TRBJ2-3	CASRRGGALTDTQYF	TGTGCCAGCAGACGGGGCGGGGCTCTCACAGATACGCAGTATTTT
-	TRBV29-1	once	TRBJ2-1	CSVDKSSYNEQFF	TGCAGCGTTGACAAGAGCTCCTACAATGAGCAGTTCTTC
TRBD1	TRBV7-9	-	TRBJ1-3	CASSLGTGTGNTIYF	TGTGCCAGCAGCTTAGGGACAGGTACTGGAAACACCATATATTTT
-	TRBV2	-	TRBJ1-4	CASGKGQAGGEKLFF	TGTGCCAGCGGAAAGGGGCAGGCCGGGGGTGAAAAACTGTTTTTT
-	TRBV5-6	-	TRBJ2-7	CASSLVLKGTYEQYF	TGTGCCAGCAGCTTGGTTCTTAAGGGGACCTACGAGCAGTACTTC
-	TRBV5-1	-	TRBJ1-3	CASSLVGGGTSGNTIYF	TGCGCCAGCAGCTTGGTAGGTGGCGGGACCTCTGGAAACACCATATATTTT
TRBD2	TRBV2	-	TRBJ2-5	CASSPLAGEGQETQYF	TGTGCCAGCAGTCCCCTAGCGGGAGAGGGCCAAGAGACCCAGTACTTC
-	TRBV30	-	TRBJ1-2	CAWSDETANYGYTF	TGTGCCTGGAGTGACGAAACAGCTAACTATGGCTACACCTTC
TRBD2	TRBV2	-	TRBJ2-7	CASERESHYEQYF	TGTGCCAGCGAGCGGGAGTCCCATTACGAGCAGTACTTC
-	TRBV25-1	-	TRBJ1-5	CASSEAGATDSNQPQHF	TGTGCCAGCAGTGAGGCAGGGGCTACGGATAGCAATCAGCCCCAGCATTTT
-	TRBV3-1/TRBV3-2	-	TRBJ2-1	CASSQEPRGREQFF	TGTGCCAGCAGCCAAGAACCCCGGGGAAGAGAGCAGTTCTTC
-	TRBV10-3	-	TRBJ1-1	CAISDRKTGMTEAFF	TGTGCCATCAGTGATCGAAAAACAGGGATGACTGAAGCTTTCTTT
-	TRBV11-2	-	TRBJ2-3	CASRLAVRTDTQYF	TGTGCCAGCAGATTAGCGGTTCGCACAGATACGCAGTATTTT
-	TRBV28	-	TRBJ2-7	CASRLPHRVHEQYF	TGTGCCAGCAGACTTCCCCACAGGGTCCACGAGCAGTACTTC
-	TRBV28	-	TRBJ1-1	CASRLLQGGDTEAFF	TGTGCCAGTCGCCTCCTCCAGGGTGGAGACACTGAAGCTTTCTTT
TRBD1	TRBV7-9	-	TRBJ1-1	CASSSGGGDTEAFF	TGTGCCAGCAGCTCAGGGGGTGGAGACACTGAAGCTTTCTTT
TRBD2	TRBV29-1	-	TRBJ2-7	CSVVSSGSSYEQYF	TGCAGCGTTGTTAGCAGCGGGAGCTCCTACGAGCAGTACTTC
TRBD1	TRBV28	-	TRBJ1-3	CASSVQQGARLPNSGNTIYF	TGTGCCAGCAGTGTCCAACAGGGGGCTAGGCTCCCGAACTCTGGAAACACCATATATTTT
-	TRBV28	-	TRBJ1-4	CASSLQGLPTNEKLFF	TGTGCCAGCAGTTTACAGGGACTTCCAACTAATGAAAAACTGTTTTTT
TRBD1	TRBV19	-	TRBJ1-2	CASRQGQTGRRAGYTF	TGTGCCAGTAGACAGGGGCAAACTGGGAGGAGGGCTGGCTACACCTTC
TRBD2	TRBV14	few	TRBJ2-7	CASSFGLAGTNYEQYF	TGTGCCAGCAGCTTCGGACTAGCGGGAACCAACTACGAGCAGTACTTC
TRBD1	TRBV28	-	TRBJ2-3	CASKSTGENTQYF	TGTGCCAGCAAGTCGACAGGGGAAAATACGCAGTATTTT
-	TRBV5-1	-	TRBJ2-1	CASSLTDPYNEQFF	TGCGCCAGCAGCTTGACAGACCCCTACAATGAGCAGTTCTTC
TRBD1	TRBV11-3	-	TRBJ1-6	CASSSGQGWSSPLHF	TGTGCCAGCAGCTCAGGACAGGGGTGGAGTTCACCCCTCCACTTT
TRBD1	TRBV28	-	TRBJ2-7	CASSPWDRGTYEQYF	TGTGCCAGCAGCCCCTGGGACAGGGGAACCTACGAGCAGTACTTC
-	TRBV19	-	TRBJ2-7	CASNPDSTYEQYF	TGTGCCAGTAACCCGGACAGCACCTACGAGCAGTACTTC
-	TRBV28	-	TRBJ1-4	CASSLGGGGFGKKLFF	TGTGCCAGCAGCCTCGGCGGGGGCGGCTTTGGGAAAAAACTGTTTTTT
TRBD1	TRBV7-9	-	TRBJ1-6	CASSPGTVGSRGLHF	TGTGCCAGCAGCCCGGGGACAGTTGGATCTCGCGGCCTCCACTTT
TRBD1	TRBV28	-	TRBJ1-2	CASSSDRGGYTF	TGTGCCAGCAGTTCTGACAGGGGCGGCTACACCTTC
-	TRBV19	-	TRBJ1-4	CASSIPTATNEKLFF	TGTGCCAGTAGTATACCGACAGCAACTAATGAAAAACTGTTTTTT
-	TRBV9	-	TRBJ1-3	CASSSRGLGGNTIYF	TGTGCCAGCAGCTCCAGGGGTTTAGGTGGAAACACCATATATTTT
TRBD2	TRBV5-5	-	TRBJ2-3	CASSLSGRNTDTQYF	TGTGCCAGCAGCTTGAGCGGGAGGAACACAGATACGCAGTATTTT
TRBD1	TRBV27	once	TRBJ1-5	CASSSGQGGGQPQHF	TGTGCCAGCAGTTCGGGACAGGGTGGGGGTCAGCCCCAGCATTTT
TRBD2	TRBV5-4	-	TRBJ2-5	CASSLWIAGGLETQYF	TGTGCCAGCAGCCTCTGGATTGCGGGAGGGTTAGAGACCCAGTACTTC